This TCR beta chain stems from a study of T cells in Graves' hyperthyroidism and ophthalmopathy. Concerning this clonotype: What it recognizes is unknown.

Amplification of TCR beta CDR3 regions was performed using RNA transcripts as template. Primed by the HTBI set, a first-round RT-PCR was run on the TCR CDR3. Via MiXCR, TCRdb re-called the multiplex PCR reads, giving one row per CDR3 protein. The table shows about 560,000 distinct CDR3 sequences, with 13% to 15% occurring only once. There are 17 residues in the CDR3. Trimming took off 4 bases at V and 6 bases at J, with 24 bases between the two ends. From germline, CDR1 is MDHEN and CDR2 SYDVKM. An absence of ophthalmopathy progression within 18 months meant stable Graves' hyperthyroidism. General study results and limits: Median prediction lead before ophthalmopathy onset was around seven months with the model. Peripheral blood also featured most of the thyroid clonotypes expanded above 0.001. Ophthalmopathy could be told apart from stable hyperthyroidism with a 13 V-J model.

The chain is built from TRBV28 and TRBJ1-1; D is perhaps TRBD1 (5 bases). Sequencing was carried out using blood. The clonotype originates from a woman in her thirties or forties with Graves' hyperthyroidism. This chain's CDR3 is CASSSTGQGFGLAEAFF. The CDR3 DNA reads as TGTGCCAGCAGTTCTACGGGGCAGGGATTTGGGTTAGCTGAAGCTTTCTTT.